This T cell receptor (beta chain) stems from a study of TIL therapy for anti-PD-1-resistant metastatic lung cancer (dated by TCRdb to the early 2020s). At the level of the whole study: Enrolled patients had a median age of about 50 years (range about 35-80) and a median tumor PD-L1 proportion score of approximately 6.6%. The cohort was composed predominantly of lung adenocarcinoma, with several EGFR-mutant and two ALK-rearranged tumors included, and half of patients were identified as current or former smokers. Across the cohort, whole-exome sequencing showed a median non-synonymous tumor mutation burden of roughly 1.5 mutations per megabase. Clonotypes were tracked across tumor, expanded TIL product and serial blood samples by T cell receptor beta sequencing of tumor and peripheral blood.

TCR beta CDR3 regions were amplified from genomic DNA with the immunoSEQ v3 hsTCRB kit using bias-controlled multiplex PCR. TCR libraries were sequenced on an Illumina NextSeq 500 to some 1.8 million read pairs for survey level or about 5-6.5 million for deep level. The authors processed their data as follows. V, D and J genes were assigned, non-productive sequences were removed, and clonality was reported by immunoSEQ Analyzer software. To compare repertoires between infused TIL and blood, productive Simpson clonality was used along with the Morisita overlap index of productive TRB rearrangements. The source is immuneACCESS, and TCRdb retained only in-frame sequences with V and J called. Part of the clones is not carried over; for the studies checked, unresolved V genes explain less than half of this, and the remainder is unexplained. D and trimming come from the DNA, and the V and J calls and clone size come from that table. The sample table lists 10,000 to 15,000 clones, about 61% of them with a count of one. The top ten clones comprise 7.4% of the sample.

As concerns this clone: What antigen it recognizes has not been identified. No base-level quality is on record; no much larger clone is a single base apart.

Results and caveats for the whole study, not just this receptor: Higher clonality and lower diversity were observed in expanded TIL cultures than in baseline intratumoral T cells (median clonality around 5.7% vs 31%, p < 0.0001). Because the cohort was highly selected, with more treatment-naive, never-smoker and oncogene-addicted patients than is typical, generalizability is limited. The study protocol defined all tumor marker inferences as exploratory. TIL culture showed high clonal turnover, with many enriched product clones undetected in the baseline tumor, suggesting clonal contraction rather than faithful expansion.

The time point label on this specimen signifies: pre-treatment sample, taken before nivolumab and TIL therapy. The baseline tumor samples, taken from the same resection that was used to grow TIL, were excised metastases, most often pleural nodules or supraclavicular lymph nodes. Tumors were harvested before any PD-1/PD-L1 blockade; patients then received nivolumab, and those progressing received lymphodepletion, expanded TIL infusion and IL-2. Adults with stage 4 NSCLC were enrolled in a dual-center phase I trial from 2017 to early 2020. Samples came from a single-arm, open-label phase I trial of tumor-infiltrating lymphocyte therapy with nivolumab in advanced non-small cell lung cancer. Parts of each resected tumor were snap-frozen in liquid nitrogen and kept at -80 degrees C. Using laser-capture macrodissection, tumor regions of interest were selected on H&E sections, then pulverized into approximately 16 mg aliquots and extracted using Qiagen Allprep kits.

The sample was tumor tissue, taken at baseline. This receptor was identified in a person aged 25 to 79 with non-small cell lung cancer.

The DNA sequence is as follows: TGTGCCAGCAGCCCCCGGAACGGTGGGAATCAGCCCCAGCATTTT. The encoded protein is CASSPRNGGNQPQHF. The sequence links TRBV3-1 (or the pseudogene TRBV3-2) to TRBJ1-5, with no confident D gene call. The germline ends are 14 bases apart after V is trimmed by 4 bases and J by 4 bases. The CDR3 sequence holds 15 residues, the cysteine and phenylalanine included. The only DNA kept is the CDR3, 45 bases in frame from the first base. The germline V gene (reference sequence) gives CDR1 as LGHDT and CDR2 as YNNKEL.